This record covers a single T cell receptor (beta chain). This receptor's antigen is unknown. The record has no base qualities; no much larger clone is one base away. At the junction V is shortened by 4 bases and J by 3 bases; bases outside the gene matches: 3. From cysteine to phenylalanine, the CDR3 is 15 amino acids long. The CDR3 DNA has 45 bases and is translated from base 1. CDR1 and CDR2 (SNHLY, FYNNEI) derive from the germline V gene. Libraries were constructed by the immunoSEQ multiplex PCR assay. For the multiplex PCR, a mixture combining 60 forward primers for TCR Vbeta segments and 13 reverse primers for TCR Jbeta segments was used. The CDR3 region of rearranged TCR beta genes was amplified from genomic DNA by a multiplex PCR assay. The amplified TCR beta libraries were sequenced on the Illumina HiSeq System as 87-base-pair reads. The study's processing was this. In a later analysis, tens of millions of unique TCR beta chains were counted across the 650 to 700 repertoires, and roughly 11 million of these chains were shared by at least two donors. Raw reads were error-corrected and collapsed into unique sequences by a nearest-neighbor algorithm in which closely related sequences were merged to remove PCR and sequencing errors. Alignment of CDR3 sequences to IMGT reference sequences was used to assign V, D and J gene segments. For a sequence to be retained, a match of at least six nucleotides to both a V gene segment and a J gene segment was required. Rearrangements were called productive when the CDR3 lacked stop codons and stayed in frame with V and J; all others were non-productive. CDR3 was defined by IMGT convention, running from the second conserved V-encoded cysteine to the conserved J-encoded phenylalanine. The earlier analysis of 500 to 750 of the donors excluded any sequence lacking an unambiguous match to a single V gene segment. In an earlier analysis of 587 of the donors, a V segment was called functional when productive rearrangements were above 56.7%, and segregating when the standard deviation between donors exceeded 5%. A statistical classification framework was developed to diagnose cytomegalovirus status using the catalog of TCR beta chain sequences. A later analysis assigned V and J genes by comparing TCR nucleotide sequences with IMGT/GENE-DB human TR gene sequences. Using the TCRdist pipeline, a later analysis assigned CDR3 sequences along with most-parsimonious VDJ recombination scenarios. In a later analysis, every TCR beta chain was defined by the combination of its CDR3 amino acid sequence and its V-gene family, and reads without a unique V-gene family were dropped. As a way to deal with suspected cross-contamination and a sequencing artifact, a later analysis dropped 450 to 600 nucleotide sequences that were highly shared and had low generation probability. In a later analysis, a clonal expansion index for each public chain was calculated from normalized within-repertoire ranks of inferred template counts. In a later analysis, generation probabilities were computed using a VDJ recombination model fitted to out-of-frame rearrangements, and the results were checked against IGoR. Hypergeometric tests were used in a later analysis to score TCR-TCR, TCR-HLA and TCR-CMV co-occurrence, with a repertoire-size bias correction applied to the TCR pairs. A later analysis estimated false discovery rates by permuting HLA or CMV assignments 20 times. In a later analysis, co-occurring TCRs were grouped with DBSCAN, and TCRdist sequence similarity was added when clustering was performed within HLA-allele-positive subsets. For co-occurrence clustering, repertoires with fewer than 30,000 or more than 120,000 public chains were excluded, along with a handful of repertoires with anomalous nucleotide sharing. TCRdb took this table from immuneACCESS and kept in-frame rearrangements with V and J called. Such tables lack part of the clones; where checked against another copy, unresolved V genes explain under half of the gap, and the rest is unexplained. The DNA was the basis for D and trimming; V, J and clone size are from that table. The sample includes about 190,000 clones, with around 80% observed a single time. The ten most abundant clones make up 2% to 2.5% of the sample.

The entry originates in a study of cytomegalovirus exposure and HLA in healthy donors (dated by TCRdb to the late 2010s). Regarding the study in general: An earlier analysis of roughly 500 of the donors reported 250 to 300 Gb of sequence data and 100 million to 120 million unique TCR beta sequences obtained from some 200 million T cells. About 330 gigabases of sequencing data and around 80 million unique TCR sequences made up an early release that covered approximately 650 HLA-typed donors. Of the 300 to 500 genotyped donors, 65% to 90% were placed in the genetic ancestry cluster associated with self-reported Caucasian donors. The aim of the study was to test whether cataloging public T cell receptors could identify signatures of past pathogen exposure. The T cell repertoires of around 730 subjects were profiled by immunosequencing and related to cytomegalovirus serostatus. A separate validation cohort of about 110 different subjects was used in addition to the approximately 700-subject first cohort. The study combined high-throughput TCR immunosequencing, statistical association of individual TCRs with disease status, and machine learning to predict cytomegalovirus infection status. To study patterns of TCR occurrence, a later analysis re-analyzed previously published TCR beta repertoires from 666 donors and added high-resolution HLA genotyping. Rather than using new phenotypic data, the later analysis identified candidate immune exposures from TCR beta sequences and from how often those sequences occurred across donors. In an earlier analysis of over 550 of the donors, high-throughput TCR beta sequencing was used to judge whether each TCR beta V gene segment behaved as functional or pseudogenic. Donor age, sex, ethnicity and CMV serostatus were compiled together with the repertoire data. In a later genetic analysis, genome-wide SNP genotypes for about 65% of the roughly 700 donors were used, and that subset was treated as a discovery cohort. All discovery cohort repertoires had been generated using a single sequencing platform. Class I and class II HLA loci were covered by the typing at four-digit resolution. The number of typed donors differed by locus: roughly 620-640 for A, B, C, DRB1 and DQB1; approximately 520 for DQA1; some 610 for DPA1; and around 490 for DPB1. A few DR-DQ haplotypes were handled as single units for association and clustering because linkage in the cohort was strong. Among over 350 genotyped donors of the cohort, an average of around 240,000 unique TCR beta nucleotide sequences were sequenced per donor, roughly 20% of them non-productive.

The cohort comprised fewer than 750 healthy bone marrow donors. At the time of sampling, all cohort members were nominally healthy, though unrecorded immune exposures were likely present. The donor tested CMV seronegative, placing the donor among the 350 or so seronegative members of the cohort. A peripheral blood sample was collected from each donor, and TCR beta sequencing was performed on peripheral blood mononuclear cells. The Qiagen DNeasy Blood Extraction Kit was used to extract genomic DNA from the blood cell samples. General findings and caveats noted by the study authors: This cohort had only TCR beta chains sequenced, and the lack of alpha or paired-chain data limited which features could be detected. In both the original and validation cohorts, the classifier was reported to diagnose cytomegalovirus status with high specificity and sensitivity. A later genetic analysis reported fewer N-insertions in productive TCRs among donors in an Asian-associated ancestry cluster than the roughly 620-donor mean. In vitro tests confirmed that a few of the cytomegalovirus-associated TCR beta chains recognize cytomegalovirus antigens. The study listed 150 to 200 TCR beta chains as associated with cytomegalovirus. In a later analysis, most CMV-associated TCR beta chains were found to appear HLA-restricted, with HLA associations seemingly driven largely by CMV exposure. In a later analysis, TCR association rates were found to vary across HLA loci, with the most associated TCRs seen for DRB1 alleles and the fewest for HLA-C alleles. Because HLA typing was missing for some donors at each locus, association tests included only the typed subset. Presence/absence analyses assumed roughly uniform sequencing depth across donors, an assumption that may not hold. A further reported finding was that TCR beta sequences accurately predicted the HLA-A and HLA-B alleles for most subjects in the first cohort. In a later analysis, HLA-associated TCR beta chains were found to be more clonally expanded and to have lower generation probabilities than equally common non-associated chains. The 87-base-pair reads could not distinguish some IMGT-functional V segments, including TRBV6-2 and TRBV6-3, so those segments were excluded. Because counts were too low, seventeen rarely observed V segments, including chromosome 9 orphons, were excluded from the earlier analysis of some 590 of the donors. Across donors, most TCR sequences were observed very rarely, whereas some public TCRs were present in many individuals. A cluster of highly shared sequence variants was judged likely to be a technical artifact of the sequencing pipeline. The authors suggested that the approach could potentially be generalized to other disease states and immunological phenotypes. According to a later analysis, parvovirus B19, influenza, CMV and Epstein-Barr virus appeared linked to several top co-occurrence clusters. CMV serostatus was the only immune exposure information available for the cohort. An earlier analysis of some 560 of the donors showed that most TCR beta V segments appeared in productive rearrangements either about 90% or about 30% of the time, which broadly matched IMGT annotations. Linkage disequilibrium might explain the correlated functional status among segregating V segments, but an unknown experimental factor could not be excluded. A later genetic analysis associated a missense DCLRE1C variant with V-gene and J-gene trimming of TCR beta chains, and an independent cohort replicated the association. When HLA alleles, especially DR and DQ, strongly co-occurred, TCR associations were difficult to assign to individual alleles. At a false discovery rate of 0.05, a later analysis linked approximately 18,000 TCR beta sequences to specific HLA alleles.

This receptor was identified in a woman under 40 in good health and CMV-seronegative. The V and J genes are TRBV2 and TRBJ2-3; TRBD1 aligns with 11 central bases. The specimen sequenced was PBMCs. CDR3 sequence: CASSVGQGATDTQYF. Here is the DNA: TGTGCCAGCAGTGTTGGACAGGGGGCGACAGATACGCAGTATTTT.